This is a list of T cell receptor beta chains from one sample in a study of cytomegalovirus exposure and HLA in healthy donors. Produced via immunoSEQ multiplex PCR; TCRdb's table is partial and in-frame only. The sample contains 100,000 or so clones, about three quarters of which appear only once. Source material: PBMCs. These receptors were taken from a male donor in good health and CMV-seropositive. The CDR3 runs from the conserved cysteine through the conserved F or W. The D gene is left open where the match is weak. Where a row states a size, it is once, few, many or the class of an expanded clone; other rows omit it.

len,abundance,j_gene,v_gene,d_gene,CDR3aa,CDR3nt
16,NA,TRBJ2-7,TRBV7-6,TRBD1,CASSLIGQGAIYEQYF,TGTGCCAGCAGCTTAATTGGGCAGGGGGCGATCTACGAGCAGTACTTC
14,few,TRBJ1-2,TRBV6-1,NA,CASTPSTAVIGYTF,TGTGCCAGCACCCCCTCCACTGCTGTGATAGGCTACACCTTC
13,NA,TRBJ1-2,TRBV19,NA,CASSISGPGGYTF,TGTGCCAGTAGTATCTCCGGACCGGGGGGCTACACCTTC
11,NA,TRBJ1-2,TRBV10-3,NA,CAISGGDGYTF,TGTGCCATCAGTGGAGGAGATGGCTACACCTTC
16,NA,TRBJ1-5,TRBV28,NA,CASSTRAARNDQPQHF,TGTGCCAGCAGTACCAGGGCAGCGAGAAACGATCAGCCCCAGCATTTT
15,NA,TRBJ1-1,TRBV5-4,NA,CASSLGRGVNTEAFF,TGTGCCAGCAGCTTAGGGAGGGGGGTGAACACTGAAGCTTTCTTT
16,NA,TRBJ2-1,TRBV5-4,TRBD2,CASSLVVGLASHEQFF,TGTGCCAGCAGCTTGGTTGTGGGACTAGCCTCCCATGAGCAGTTCTTC
16,NA,TRBJ2-7,TRBV18,TRBD2,CASSPAVEAGVGGQYF,TGTGCCAGCTCACCCGCAGTAGAAGCGGGAGTAGGTGGGCAGTACTTC
15,NA,TRBJ2-7,TRBV4-1,TRBD1,CASSHTGGTYYEQYF,TGCGCCAGCAGTCACACAGGGGGCACTTACTACGAGCAGTACTTC
14,few,TRBJ2-7,TRBV4-3,NA,CASSQVAGDYEQYF,TGCGCCAGCAGCCAAGTCGCAGGGGACTACGAGCAGTACTTC
12,NA,TRBJ1-1,TRBV10-3,NA,CAIQTLGTEAFF,TGTGCCATCCAGACTTTGGGTACTGAAGCTTTCTTT
14,once,TRBJ2-7,TRBV5-1,NA,CASSLGQGLDEQYF,TGCGCCAGCAGCTTGGGGCAGGGTCTCGACGAGCAGTACTTC
15,NA,TRBJ2-7,TRBV7-2,NA,CASSFDFSISYEQYF,TGTGCCAGCAGCTTTGACTTCTCGATTTCCTACGAGCAGTACTTC
14,NA,TRBJ1-4,TRBV7-9,NA,CASSLGDRNEKLFF,TGTGCCAGCAGCTTAGGCGACAGGAATGAAAAACTGTTTTTT
22,NA,TRBJ2-4,TRBV4-1,TRBD2,CASSPLLPLGANIVGGKNIQYF,TGCGCCAGCAGCCCCCTCCTACCCTTGGGCGCCAACATCGTGGGAGGGAAAAACATTCAGTACTTC
16,NA,TRBJ2-7,TRBV5-4,NA,CASSLGGSGVTYEQYF,TGTGCCAGCAGCTTGGGTGGGTCAGGGGTTACCTACGAGCAGTACTTC
15,NA,TRBJ1-1,TRBV11-2,NA,CASSPWTAMNTEAFF,TGTGCCAGCAGCCCCTGGACAGCTATGAACACTGAAGCTTTCTTT